These T cell receptor beta chains were read from a single sample in a study of identical twins. TCRdb called the 5' RACE reads again in MiXCR, with one record for every CDR3 protein. The sample contains some 500,000 distinct CDR3 sequences, roughly a fifth of which appear only once. These data were likewise used in another study, on T cells expressing NK-cell markers.

The sequencing input was CD4+ T cells sorted from blood. All receptors come from a young woman in good health. Both conserved end residues are part of each CDR3. D genes are given only for firm matches. Not all rows give a size; the values are once, few, many and, for expanded clones, a class.

j_call clone_size v_call d_call cdr3_nt cdr3_aa
TRBJ1-4 few TRBV27 NA TGTGCCAGCAAAAGGGATTCTAATGAAAAACTGTTTTTT CASKRDSNEKLFF
TRBJ2-7 NA TRBV18 NA TGTGCCAGCTCACCGGGCCTTCATTACGAGCAGTACTTC CASSPGLHYEQYF
TRBJ2-2 NA TRBV20-1 NA TGCAGTGCTAGAGATCCCGGGACTCTTAACACCGGGGAGCTGTTTTTT CSARDPGTLNTGELFF
TRBJ2-3 many TRBV12-3/TRBV12-4 NA TGTGCCAGCAGTCCCCGGGGGCTCCGAGATACGCAGTATTTT CASSPRGLRDTQYF
TRBJ2-2 NA TRBV4-1 TRBD1 TGCGCCAGCAGCCCCCAGGGGGCGGGGTCCACCGGGGAGCTGTTTTTT CASSPQGAGSTGELFF
TRBJ2-1 few TRBV5-6 NA TGTGCCAGCAGCTTTCGGGTACCATACAATGAGCAGTTCTTC CASSFRVPYNEQFF
TRBJ2-7 many TRBV12-3/TRBV12-4 NA TGTGCCAGCAGTTTTGGGGTTAGCGGCGGTTACGAGCAGTACTTC CASSFGVSGGYEQYF
TRBJ2-1 few TRBV20-1 NA TGCAGTGCTAGCGGGACGGGGAATGAGCAGTTCTTC CSASGTGNEQFF
TRBJ2-2 NA TRBV11-3 NA TGTGCCAGCAGCCCCGGGAGACAGGGAGGCACCGGGGAGCTGTTTTTT CASSPGRQGGTGELFF
TRBJ2-7 NA TRBV6-6 NA TGTGCCAGCAGAGCGGAGGGCGAGCAGTACTTC CASRAEGEQYF
TRBJ2-4 NA TRBV19 TRBD1 TGTGCCAGTACCCGGGACAGGGTTGACCCTAAAAACATTCAGTACTTC CASTRDRVDPKNIQYF
TRBJ2-7 few TRBV20-1 TRBD2 TGCAGTGCCTCTAGCGGGAGTAGGTACGAGCAGTACTTC CSASSGSRYEQYF
TRBJ2-7 many TRBV6-1 NA TGTGCCAGCAGTCGCCAGGGGACATCTACGACCGAGCAGTACTTC CASSRQGTSTTEQYF
TRBJ1-6 few TRBV12-3/TRBV12-4 NA TGTGCCAGCAGTTTTTCGACACAGAATAATTCACCCCTCCACTTT CASSFSTQNNSPLHF
TRBJ2-3 NA TRBV10-3 TRBD2 TGTGCCATCAGAGGAGCGGGAGGAGATACGCAGTATTTT CAIRGAGGDTQYF
TRBJ1-4 few TRBV5-1 NA TGCGCCAGCAGCCGGCTAATGACAGGCGGGATTAATGAAAAACTGTTTTTT CASSRLMTGGINEKLFF
TRBJ1-2 NA TRBV7-9 NA TGTGCCAGCAGCCCCTGGACGGGGTACTATGGCTACACCTTC CASSPWTGYYGYTF
TRBJ2-1 many TRBV6-2/TRBV6-3 TRBD2 TGTGCCAGCGGGACTAGCGGGGCCGTCTACGGAGAGCAGTTCTTC CASGTSGAVYGEQFF
TRBJ2-1 NA TRBV20-1 NA TGCAGTGCTCGGGAGTCTTACAATGAGCAGTTCTTC CSARESYNEQFF
TRBJ2-1 many TRBV12-3/TRBV12-4 TRBD2 TGTGCCAGTAAGGGGACTAGCGGAGGTCATGAGCAGTTCTTC CASKGTSGGHEQFF
TRBJ2-5 few TRBV3-1 NA TGTGCCAGCAGCCTCCCCGGCGGCCAAGAGACCCAGTACTTC CASSLPGGQETQYF
TRBJ2-1 NA TRBV20-1 NA TGCAGTGCTAGAGACGCAAGTCCCAGGGGGGCCGGTCATGAGCAGTTCTTC CSARDASPRGAGHEQFF
TRBJ2-1 NA TRBV7-2 TRBD2 TGTGCCAGCAGCCGGAGCGCTAGCGGGGCCAATGAGCAGTTCTTC CASSRSASGANEQFF
TRBJ2-1 few TRBV12-3/TRBV12-4 NA TGTGCCAGCACTCTGGTCATCTACAATGAGCAGTTCTTC CASTLVIYNEQFF
TRBJ2-5 NA TRBV20-1 NA TGCAGTGCTGGCGGATCCGGTTTGGGAGAGACCCAGTACTTC CSAGGSGLGETQYF
TRBJ2-3 NA TRBV20-1 TRBD1 TGCAGTGCTAGCCTTCCGGGGACAGCTAGCACAGATACGCAGTATTTT CSASLPGTASTDTQYF
TRBJ1-3 few TRBV6-2/TRBV6-3 NA TGTGCCAGCAGTTACCGGGGGAACACCATATATTTT CASSYRGNTIYF
TRBJ2-1 NA TRBV7-2 NA TGTGCCAGCAGAAGCGGGCCCCACAATGAGCAGTTCTTC CASRSGPHNEQFF
TRBJ2-3 NA TRBV10-3 TRBD1 TGTGCCATCAGTGGGAAAGCGGACAGGGGGGTCACAGATACGCAGTATTTT CAISGKADRGVTDTQYF
TRBJ2-3 few TRBV6-6 NA TGTGCCAGCAGGAGGCCTCCCGGGGATACGCAGTATTTT CASRRPPGDTQYF
TRBJ2-7 NA TRBV6-1 NA TGTGCCAGCAGCCGAGCGGTGGACGAGCAGTACTTC CASSRAVDEQYF
TRBJ2-5 few TRBV7-2 NA TGTGCCAGCAGCTTGACCTTAGGTCTGTACCAAGAGACCCAGTACTTC CASSLTLGLYQETQYF
TRBJ2-1 few TRBV15 NA TGTGCCACCAGCAGAGCCCACGGCCTATACAATGAGCAGTTCTTC CATSRAHGLYNEQFF
TRBJ2-1 NA TRBV5-5 NA TGTGCCAGCAGCCCGCAGGGTAGCGGTACAATCTTGTTCTTC CASSPQGSGTILFF
TRBJ1-4 NA TRBV3-1 NA TGTGCCAGCAGTCGAGGAGGGGTAGTAGGTGAAAAACTGATTTTT CASSRGGVVGEKLIF
TRBJ2-3 few TRBV20-1 NA TGCAGTGCTAGAATCGTCGCAGGCTCGCAGTATTTT CSARIVAGSQYF
TRBJ2-4 few TRBV18 NA TGTGCCAGCTCACCATCCTCAGCAGGGGTAGCCAAAAACATTCAGTACTTC CASSPSSAGVAKNIQYF
TRBJ2-7 many TRBV20-1 NA TGCAGTGCTAGACCCGGCGCAGGAGCCTACGAGCAGTACTTC CSARPGAGAYEQYF
TRBJ2-4 many TRBV5-1 TRBD1 TGCGCCAGCAGCAACCGGGACAGCAAAAACATTCAGTACTTC CASSNRDSKNIQYF
TRBJ2-1 NA TRBV9 NA TGTGCCAGCAGCCTTCGGACCGGAGACGACCCCAGGAGCTCCTACAATGAGCAGTTCTTC CASSLRTGDDPRSSYNEQFF
TRBJ1-2 few TRBV27 NA TGTGCCAGCAGTTCCTTCCCAACTTCCGGGACGGTGGGTAGGCAACTCTATGGCTACACCTTC CASSSFPTSGTVGRQLYGYTF
TRBJ2-1 NA TRBV29-1 TRBD2 TGCAGCGTTAAGGGGCTAGCGGGAGGCCTCTCCTACAATGAGCAGTTCTTC CSVKGLAGGLSYNEQFF
TRBJ1-6 few TRBV20-1 TRBD1 TGCAGTGCTAGTTCCCCCGGGACAGGGAATAATTCACCCCTCCACTTT CSASSPGTGNNSPLHF
TRBJ2-7 few TRBV9 TRBD1 TGTGCCAGCAGCGTCCAACCGGGACAGGGCGGGTCCTACGAGCAGTACTTC CASSVQPGQGGSYEQYF
TRBJ1-5 many TRBV12-3/TRBV12-4 NA TGTGCCAGCAGTTTCGAGGGGCCCCAGCATTTT CASSFEGPQHF
TRBJ1-3 NA TRBV5-1 NA TGCGCCAGCAGCCCAGACTCTGGAAACACCATATATTTT CASSPDSGNTIYF
TRBJ2-1 many TRBV6-5 NA TGTGCCAGCAGTGACTGGAGCTCCTACAATGAGCAGTTCTTC CASSDWSSYNEQFF
TRBJ1-4 NA TRBV12-3/TRBV12-4 NA TGTGCCAGCAGCCAATTCACTAATGAAAAACTGTTTTTT CASSQFTNEKLFF
TRBJ2-1 NA TRBV20-1 NA TGCAGTGCTGAGGGGGACCGTCGCAATGAGCAGTTCTTC CSAEGDRRNEQFF
TRBJ2-3 few TRBV12-3/TRBV12-4 TRBD2 TGTGCCAGCAGTTTAGAGGGGCCTGCGGGGGGTGGGGATACGCAGTATTTT CASSLEGPAGGGDTQYF
TRBJ1-6 few TRBV20-1 NA TGCAGTGCTAGAGATCTCTCCCGGACGGGAGGGAATTCACCCCTCCACTTT CSARDLSRTGGNSPLHF
TRBJ2-7 once TRBV2 NA TGTGCCAGCAGAAGTACTACCTACGAGCAGTACTTC CASRSTTYEQYF
TRBJ2-7 few TRBV20-1 NA TGCAGTGCTAGAGAACCGGGAACCTACGAGCAGTACTTC CSAREPGTYEQYF
TRBJ2-1 NA TRBV24-1 TRBD2 TGTGCCACCAGTGGGTGGGCGGGACTAGCGGAGTTCAGCTCCTACAATGAGCAGTTCTTC CATSGWAGLAEFSSYNEQFF
TRBJ2-5 many TRBV5-1 TRBD2 TGCGCCAGCAGCTCCTACACTAGCGTGGAGACCCAGTACTTC CASSSYTSVETQYF
TRBJ2-2 NA TRBV5-6 TRBD1 TGTGCCAGCAGCTTGGAGCTGACAGGGGGCAACACCGGGGAGCTGTTTTTT CASSLELTGGNTGELFF
TRBJ2-1 few TRBV12-3/TRBV12-4 NA TGTGCCAGCCAATCACTGGGATACAATGAGCAGTTCTTC CASQSLGYNEQFF